Described below is a single T cell receptor beta chain sequence and its context. Its antigen is currently unknown. There are 14 residues in the CDR3. Germline lookup yields CDR1 SGHTA and CDR2 FQGNSA. The V gene lost 1 base and the J gene lost 7 bases, with 11 bases spanning the gap. These data are taken from a study of cytomegalovirus exposure and HLA in healthy donors. Study conclusions and caveats: Researchers reported that a few CMV-associated chains were confirmed in vitro as CMV antigen-specific. Cytomegalovirus status was reportedly diagnosed by the classifier with high sensitivity and specificity. Later, an analysis found that TCR clusters from the first cohort tended to co-occur in the 120 validation repertoires.

Repertoires were generated with immunoSEQ multiplex PCR, while TCRdb's copy carries only in-frame clones and drops some. The top ten clones hold 1.5% to 2% of a sample with 100,000 to 150,000 clones, approximately 90% of them seen once. The rearrangement uses TRBV7-2 and TRBJ2-1; D is perhaps TRBD2 (6 bases). The receptor comes from a man between 18 and 35 years old in good health and CMV-seronegative. Sequencing was done on a sample of PBMCs. CDR3 loop: CASSLEFSGNEQFF. The CDR3 DNA reads TGTGCCAGCAGCTTAGAATTTAGCGGTAATGAGCAGTTCTTC. Full variable domain (outside the CDR3, taken from reference TRBV7-2 and TRBJ2-1): GAGVSQSPSNKVTEKGKDVELRCDPISGHTALYWYRQSLGQGLEFLIYFQGNSAPDKSGLPSDRFSAERTGGSVSTLTIQRTQQEDSAVYLCASSLEFSGNEQFFGPGTRLTVL.